Shown below are 14 T cell receptor beta chains from a single sample sequenced in a study of molecular identifiers for immune sequencing clone quantification. TCRdb ran MiXCR on the PCR reads and lists one entry per CDR3 protein. The table includes about 8,300 distinct CDR3 sequences, roughly 33% detected once. Sequencing input: naive CD8+ T cells from blood, with Jurkat cell RNA spiked in. Subset meaning: FACS-sorted CD8+CD4-CCR7+CD45RA+ naive T cells. These receptors all stem from a human donor in good health. Some libraries in this study had Jurkat cell RNA spiked in.

The CDR3 nucleotides are TGTGCCACCAGTGATCGTACTAAGGACCGGACCGAGCAGTACTTC. Translation gives CATSDRTKDRTEQYF. This sequence joins TRBV24-1 and TRBJ2-7; no definite D call. V lost 3 bases to trimming and J lost 6 bases, with 17 bases between them. Germline values: CDR1 KGHDR, CDR2 SFDVKD. This CDR3 region has 15 residues.

This clonotype occurred once. A much larger clone lies a single base off, so this may be a read error. The rearrangement uses TRBV28 and TRBJ1-5, with D possibly matching TRBD1 (5 bases). Germline V gene sequence: CDR1 MDHEN, CDR2 SYDVKM. Trimming cost V 7 bases and J 0 bases, with 13 bases left between them. CDR3 length: 15 amino acids. The CDR3 loop reads CASNGGGYSNQPQHF. The CDR3 nucleotides are TGTGCCAGCAACGGCGGGGGGTATAGCAATCAGCCCCAGCATTTT.

The chain links TRBV10-3 to TRBJ2-7, with D hard to call. The CDR3 runs to 12 residues. The V end lost 7 bases, the J end lost 4 bases, and 11 bases lay between the germline ends. Germline loops: CDR1 ENHRY, CDR2 SYGVKD. The CDR3, as DNA: TGTGCCATCATGGACCAGATTTACGAGCAGTACTTC. This encodes CAIMDQIYEQYF.

The chain couples TRBV4-3 to TRBJ1-4; tentative D call: TRBD1 (5 bases). The CDR3 is 14 residues long. Germline V gene lookup returns CDR1 LGHNA and CDR2 YSLEER. Deletions cut 1 base from V and 8 bases from J, with 11 bases between. CDR3 nucleotides: TGCGCCAGCAGCCAAGTATGGGGGGACGAAAAACTGTTTTTT. Residues: CASSQVWGDEKLFF.

This clonotype was seen a few times. This chain links TRBV18 with TRBJ2-6; tentatively, D is TRBD2 (5 bases). Germline CDR1 reads KGHSH; CDR2 reads LQKENI. CDR3 length: 19 residues. V was trimmed by 4 bases and J by 0 bases, leaving 19 bases between them. CDR3 DNA: TGTGCCAGCTCACAAACTGAGCGGACGGAATACTCTGGGGCCAACGTCCTGACTTTC. Its protein product is CASSQTERTEYSGANVLTF.

Points on this clonotype: Its ends do not fully match the called genes, so a read error is possible. The chain uses TRBV2 and TRBJ2-6; possible D gene TRBD1, 5 bases. The CDR3 runs 15 residues. Germline V lookup: CDR1 SNHLY, CDR2 FYNNEI. The CDR3 DNA sequence: TGTGCCAGCAGTACCGACCCCTCTGGGGCCAACATCCTGACTTTC. This gives the protein CASSTDPSGANILTF.

The table lists this clonotype with a few counts. The genes are TRBV10-3 and TRBJ2-5, with TRBD1 identical over 10 bases. This CDR3 has 14 amino acids. The germline V gene encodes CDR1 ENHRY and CDR2 SYGVKD. The ends lost 4 bases at V and 4 bases at J; junction bases unmatched: 3. The CDR3 sequence: CAISGQGARETQYF. In DNA form, the CDR3 reads TGTGCCATCAGTGGACAGGGGGCGCGAGAGACCCAGTACTTC.

This clonotype has a handful of counts. CDR3 protein: CASSLQGADFTYSPLHF. The CDR3 nucleotides read TGTGCCAGCAGCCTACAGGGGGCGGACTTCACGTATTCACCCCTCCACTTT. The rearrangement uses TRBV28 and TRBJ1-6; TRBD1 matches at 9 bases. CDR3 size: 17 residues. J lost 8 bases, V lost 6 bases, and 14 bases had no gene match. CDR1 is MDHEN, CDR2 SYDVKM, per germline. The whole variable domain, filled in from reference TRBV28 and TRBJ1-6, reads DVKVTQSSRYLVKRTGEKVFLECVQDMDHENMFWYRQDPGLGLRLIYFSYDVKMKEKGDIPEGYSVSREKKERFSLILESASTNQTSMYLCASSLQGADFTYSPLHFGNGTRLTVT.

A word on this clonotype: Since a much larger clone is just one base distant, this may be a read error. This chain uses TRBV7-9 with TRBJ2-5; D unclear. The CDR3 runs to 12 residues. V lost 11 bases to trimming and J lost 5 bases, with 15 bases between them. Germline-derived CDR1 and CDR2 are SEHNR and FQNEAQ (reference sequence). The CDR3 spells CAGNGEEETQYF. DNA of the CDR3: TGTGCCGGCAACGGAGAGGAGGAGACCCAGTACTTC.

On this clonotype itself: A single base separates this from a much larger clone, so it may be a read error. This chain connects TRBV10-3 to TRBJ2-5; D is possibly TRBD2 (6 bases). The CDR3 length is 13 residues. Germline CDR1 and CDR2: ENHRY and SYGVKD. CDR3 sequence reads: CAIGEGGQETQCF. CDR3 DNA: TGTGCCATCGGAGAGGGAGGCCAAGAGACCCAGTGCTTC.

This chain connects TRBV4-3 to TRBJ2-1; D gene ambiguous. The CDR3 runs 12 residues. Trimming took 0 bases from V and 4 from J, leaving 1 base between them. Germline V gene data show CDR1 as LGHNA and CDR2 as YSLEER. CDR3 region: CASSQDYNEQFF. The CDR3, as DNA: TGCGCCAGCAGCCAAGATTACAATGAGCAGTTCTTC.

The rearrangement joins TRBV7-2 to TRBJ2-1; 7 bases agree with TRBD1. The CDR3 contains 15 residues. CDR1 is SGHTA and CDR2 is FQGNSA in the germline V gene. The V gene end was trimmed by 4 bases and the J gene end by 10 bases; junction bases not matched to a gene: 13. CDR3 protein: CASSWGPQGGEEQFF. The CDR3 bases are TGTGCCAGCAGCTGGGGGCCCCAAGGGGGCGAAGAGCAGTTCTTC.

CDR3 region: CASSYELAGGPYEQYF. CDR3 nucleotide sequence: TGCGCCAGCAGCTATGAACTAGCGGGAGGGCCATACGAGCAGTACTTC. This chain connects TRBV5-1 to TRBJ2-7, with 13 bases that match TRBD2. CDR1 and CDR2 from the germline V gene are SGHRS and YFSETQ. V trimming: 3 bases; J trimming: 4 bases; junction bases outside the gene matches: 7. The CDR3 has 16 residues.

This clonotype was detected a few times. The chain has TRBV7-2 and TRBJ2-7, with 10 bases identical to TRBD2. CDR1 and CDR2 (germline): SGHTA, FQGNSA. The CDR3 is 17 amino acids. V shed 2 bases and J 5 bases; nucleotides not matched to a gene: 12. CDR3 nucleotides: TGTGCCAGCAGCTTACTCCTAGCGGGAGATTTTCTCCACGAGCAGTACTTC. Protein sequence: CASSLLLAGDFLHEQYF.